The entry below gives a single T cell receptor beta chain sequence along with its context. What it binds is unknown. Repertoires were generated with immunoSEQ multiplex PCR, while TCRdb's copy carries only in-frame clones and drops some. The table records roughly 12,000 clones, 70% to 80% of them present only once. The data were obtained in a study of somatic mutations in cytotoxic T cells in rheumatoid arthritis. Study summary: Certain T-cell populations stained with V beta antibodies were FACS-sorted to nearly 100% purity, and V beta1+ cells were TCRB-sequenced.

The CDR3 covers 14 residues. Germline CDR1 and CDR2: LGHNA and YSLEER. V lost 5 bases and J lost 1, with 12 bases in between. Study-wide findings and caveats: Exceedance of 20% of CD8+ cells by the largest CD8+ clone occurred in about an eighth of the 65 patients. Patients with rheumatoid arthritis did not differ significantly from age-matched healthy controls in CD8+ T-cell clonality.

Input material: CD8+ T cells sorted from blood. The chain carries TRBV4-3 and TRBJ2-7; D gene ambiguous. The sequence derives from a man over 45 in good health. The CDR3 loop reads CASSVDRGSYEQYF. The CDR3 region has the DNA TGCGCCAGCAGCGTCGACCGTGGGTCCTACGAGCAGTACTTC.